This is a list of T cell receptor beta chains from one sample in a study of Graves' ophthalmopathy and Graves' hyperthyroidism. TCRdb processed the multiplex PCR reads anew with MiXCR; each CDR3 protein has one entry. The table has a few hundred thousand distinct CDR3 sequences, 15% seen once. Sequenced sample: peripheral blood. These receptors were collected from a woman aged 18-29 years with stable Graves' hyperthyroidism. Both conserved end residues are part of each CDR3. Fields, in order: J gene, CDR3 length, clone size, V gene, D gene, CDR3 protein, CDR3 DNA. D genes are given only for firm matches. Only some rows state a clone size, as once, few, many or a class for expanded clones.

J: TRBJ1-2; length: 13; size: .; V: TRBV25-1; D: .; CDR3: CASSEWAAYGYTF; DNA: TGTGCCAGCAGTGAATGGGCAGCATATGGCTACACCTTC
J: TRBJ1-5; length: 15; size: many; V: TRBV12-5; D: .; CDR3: CASGLSGVGNQPQHF; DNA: TGTGCTAGTGGTTTGTCAGGGGTCGGCAATCAGCCCCAGCATTTT
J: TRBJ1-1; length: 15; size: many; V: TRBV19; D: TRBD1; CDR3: CASSPSPGGRAEAFF; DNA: TGTGCCAGTAGTCCCTCCCCAGGGGGAAGAGCTGAAGCTTTCTTT
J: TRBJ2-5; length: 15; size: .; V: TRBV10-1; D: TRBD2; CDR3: CASSDPSGGQETQYF; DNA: TGCGCCAGCAGTGACCCTAGCGGGGGGCAAGAGACCCAGTACTTC
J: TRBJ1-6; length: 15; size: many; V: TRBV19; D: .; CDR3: CASSDASFNNSPLHF; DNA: TGTGCCAGTAGCGATGCCAGTTTTAATAATTCACCCCTCCACTTT
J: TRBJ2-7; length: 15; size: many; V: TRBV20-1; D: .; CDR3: CSARRGGRSPYEQYF; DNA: TGCAGTGCTAGAAGGGGGGGGCGAAGCCCCTACGAGCAGTACTTC
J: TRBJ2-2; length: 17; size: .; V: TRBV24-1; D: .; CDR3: CATSDRTPTQNTGELFF; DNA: TGTGCCACCAGTGACCGAACCCCGACTCAGAACACCGGGGAGCTGTTTTTT
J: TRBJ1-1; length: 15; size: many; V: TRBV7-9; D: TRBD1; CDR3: CASSFSMTGRTEAFF; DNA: TGTGCCAGCAGCTTTTCAATGACAGGGAGGACTGAAGCTTTCTTT
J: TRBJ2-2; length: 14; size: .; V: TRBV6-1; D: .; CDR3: CATQEPANSGDLFF; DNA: TGTGCCACCCAAGAGCCAGCGAACTCCGGGGATCTGTTTTTT
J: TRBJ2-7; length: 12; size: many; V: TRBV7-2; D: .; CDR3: CATTGQGYEQYF; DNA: TGTGCCACCACAGGGCAGGGGTACGAGCAGTACTTC
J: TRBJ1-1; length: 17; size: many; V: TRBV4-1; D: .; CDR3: CASSQDQLRDWNTEAFF; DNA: TGCGCCAGCAGCCAAGATCAATTAAGGGACTGGAACACTGAAGCTTTCTTT
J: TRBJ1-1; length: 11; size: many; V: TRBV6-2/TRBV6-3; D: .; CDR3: CASRHTYEAFF; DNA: TGTGCCAGCAGGCATACTTATGAAGCTTTCTTT
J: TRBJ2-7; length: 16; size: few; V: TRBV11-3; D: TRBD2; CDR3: CASSRETGGASYEQYF; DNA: TGTGCCAGCAGCCGGGAAACGGGGGGGGCCTCCTACGAGCAGTACTTC
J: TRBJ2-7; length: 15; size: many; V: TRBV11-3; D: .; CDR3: CASTLGGDSSYEQYF; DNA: TGTGCCAGCACCCTAGGGGGGGACAGTTCCTACGAGCAGTACTTC
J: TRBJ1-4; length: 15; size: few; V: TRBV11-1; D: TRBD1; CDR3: CASSLADRGNEKLFF; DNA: TGTGCCAGCAGCTTAGCCGACAGGGGCAATGAAAAACTGTTTTTT
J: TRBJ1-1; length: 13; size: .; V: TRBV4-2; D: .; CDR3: CSSSQDVDTEAFF; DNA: TGTTCCAGCAGCCAAGATGTCGACACTGAAGCTTTCTTT
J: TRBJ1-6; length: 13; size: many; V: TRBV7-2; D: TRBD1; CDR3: CASSSRTGPPLHF; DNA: TGTGCCAGCAGCTCTAGGACAGGGCCACCCCTCCACTTT
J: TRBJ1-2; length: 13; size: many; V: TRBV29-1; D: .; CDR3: CSVRRGANYGYTF; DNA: TGCAGCGTCCGCAGGGGAGCTAACTATGGCTACACCTTC
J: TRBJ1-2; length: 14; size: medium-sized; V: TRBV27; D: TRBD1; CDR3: CASSLQGGNYGYTF; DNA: TGTGCCAGCAGTTTACAGGGGGGTAACTATGGCTACACCTTC
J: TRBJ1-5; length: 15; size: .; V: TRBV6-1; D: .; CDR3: CASKQNFYSNQPQHF; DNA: TGTGCCAGCAAGCAGAATTTTTATAGCAATCAGCCCCAGCATTTT
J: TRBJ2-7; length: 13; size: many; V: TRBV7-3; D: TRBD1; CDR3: CASSLGQGNKQYF; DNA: TGTGCCAGCAGCTTAGGACAGGGTAACAAGCAGTACTTC
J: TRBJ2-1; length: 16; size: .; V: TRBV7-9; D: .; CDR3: CASSSPMGGLYNEQFF; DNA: TGTGCCAGCAGCTCCCCGATGGGCGGGCTTTACAATGAGCAGTTCTTC
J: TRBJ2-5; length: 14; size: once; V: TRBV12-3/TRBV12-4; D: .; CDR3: CASSSRPSGETQYF; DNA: TGTGCCAGCAGTTCCCGACCCTCCGGGGAGACCCAGTACTTC
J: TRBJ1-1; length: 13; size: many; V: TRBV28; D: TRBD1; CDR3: CASSLTGTTEAFF; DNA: TGTGCCAGCAGTCTGACAGGGACCACTGAAGCTTTCTTT
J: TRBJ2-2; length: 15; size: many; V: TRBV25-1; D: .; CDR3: CASSDPQHNTGELFF; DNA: TGTGCCAGCAGTGACCCTCAGCACAACACCGGGGAGCTGTTTTTT
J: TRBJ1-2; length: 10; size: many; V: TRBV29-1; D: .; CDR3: CSVRTDGYTF; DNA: TGCAGCGTTCGAACGGATGGCTACACCTTC
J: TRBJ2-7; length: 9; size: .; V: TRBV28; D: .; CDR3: CASSCEQYF; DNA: TGTGCCAGCAGTTGCGAGCAGTACTTC
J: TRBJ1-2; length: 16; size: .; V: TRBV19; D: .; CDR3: CDSSIRTERDNYGYTF; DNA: TGTGACAGTAGTATAAGGACAGAACGAGATAACTATGGCTACACCTTC
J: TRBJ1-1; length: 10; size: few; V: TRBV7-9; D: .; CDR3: CATRGTEAFF; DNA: TGTGCCACCAGGGGCACTGAAGCTTTCTTT
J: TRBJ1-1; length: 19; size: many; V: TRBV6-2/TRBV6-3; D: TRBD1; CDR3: CASSYGGVTITGVGTEAFF; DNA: TGTGCCAGCAGTTACGGGGGGGTAACGATCACAGGGGTTGGCACTGAAGCTTTCTTT
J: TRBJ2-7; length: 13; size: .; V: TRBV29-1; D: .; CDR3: CSVGQGTSYEQYF; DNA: TGCAGCGTTGGTCAGGGGACCTCCTACGAGCAGTACTTC
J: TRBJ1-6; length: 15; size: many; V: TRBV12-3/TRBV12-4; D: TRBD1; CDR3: CASSPRTGGLSPLHF; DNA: TGTGCCAGCAGTCCACGGACAGGGGGCCTCTCACCCCTCCACTTT
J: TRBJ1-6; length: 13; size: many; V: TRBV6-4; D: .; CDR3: CASSLSQGSPLHF; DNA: TGTGCCAGCAGTCTGTCCCAGGGTTCACCCCTCCACTTT
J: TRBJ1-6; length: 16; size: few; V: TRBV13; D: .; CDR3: CASSLHGYTPMSPLHF; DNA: TGTGCCAGCAGCTTACATGGCTACACCCCAATGTCACCCCTCCACTTT
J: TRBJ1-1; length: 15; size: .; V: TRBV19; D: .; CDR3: CASSPRRAKNTEAFF; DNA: TGTGCCAGTAGTCCCCGACGAGCGAAGAACACTGAAGCTTTCTTT
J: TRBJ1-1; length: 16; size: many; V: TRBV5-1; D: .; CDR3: CASSLVRGSSNTEAFF; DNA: TGCGCCAGCAGCTTGGTGCGGGGATCTAGTAACACTGAAGCTTTCTTT
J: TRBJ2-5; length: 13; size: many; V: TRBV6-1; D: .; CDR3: CASMRTKGETQYF; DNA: TGTGCCAGCATGCGGACAAAGGGAGAGACCCAGTACTTC
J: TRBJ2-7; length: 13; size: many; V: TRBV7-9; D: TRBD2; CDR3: CASSGGVGYEQYF; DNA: TGTGCCAGCAGCGGGGGGGTGGGCTACGAGCAGTACTTC
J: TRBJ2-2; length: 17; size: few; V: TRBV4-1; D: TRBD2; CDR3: CASSQRTSGLGAGELFF; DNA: TGCGCCAGCAGCCAAAGGACTAGCGGTCTTGGGGCCGGGGAGCTGTTTTTT
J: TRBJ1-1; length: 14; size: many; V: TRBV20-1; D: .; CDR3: CSAREGPGYTEAFF; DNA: TGCAGTGCTAGAGAAGGCCCGGGTTACACTGAAGCTTTCTTT
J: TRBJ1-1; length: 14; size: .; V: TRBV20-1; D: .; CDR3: CSARGGESDTEAFF; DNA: TGCAGTGCTAGGGGGGGGGAGTCGGACACTGAAGCTTTCTTT
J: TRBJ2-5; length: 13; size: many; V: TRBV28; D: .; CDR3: CASRAGNQETQYF; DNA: TGTGCCAGCAGGGCCGGGAACCAAGAGACCCAGTACTTC
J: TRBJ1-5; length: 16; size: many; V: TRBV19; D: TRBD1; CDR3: CASSIESGGYNQPQHF; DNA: TGTGCCAGTAGTATCGAGTCAGGGGGCTACAATCAGCCCCAGCATTTT
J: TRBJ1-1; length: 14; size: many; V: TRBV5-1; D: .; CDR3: CASSIGLLNTEAFF; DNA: TGCGCCAGCAGCATCGGACTGTTGAACACTGAAGCTTTCTTT
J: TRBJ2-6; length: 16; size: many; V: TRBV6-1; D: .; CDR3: CASNPPGVSGANVLTF; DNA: TGTGCCAGCAATCCTCCGGGAGTCTCTGGGGCCAACGTCCTGACTTTC
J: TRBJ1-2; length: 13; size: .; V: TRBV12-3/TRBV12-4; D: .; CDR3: CASSLSISYGYTF; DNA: TGTGCCAGCAGTTTATCCATCAGTTATGGCTACACCTTC
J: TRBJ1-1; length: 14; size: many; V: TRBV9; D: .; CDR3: CASSPTTGNTEAFF; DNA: TGTGCCAGCAGCCCTACGACAGGGAACACTGAAGCTTTCTTT
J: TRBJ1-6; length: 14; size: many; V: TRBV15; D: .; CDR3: CATSARTGVSPLHF; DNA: TGTGCCACCAGCGCTCGGACCGGGGTCTCACCCCTCCACTTT
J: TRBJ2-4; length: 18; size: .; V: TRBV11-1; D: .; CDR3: CASSSPRTGGLAKNIKYF; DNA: TGTGCCAGCAGCTCCCCCAGGACAGGGGGACTAGCCAAAAACATTAAGTACTTC
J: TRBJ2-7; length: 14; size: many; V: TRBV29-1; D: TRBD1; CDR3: CSVEEADRGDEQYF; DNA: TGCAGCGTTGAAGAGGCGGACAGGGGTGACGAGCAGTACTTC
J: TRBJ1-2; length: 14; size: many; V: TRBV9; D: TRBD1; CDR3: CASSVDQGAGGYTF; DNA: TGTGCCAGCAGCGTAGATCAGGGGGCGGGTGGCTACACCTTC
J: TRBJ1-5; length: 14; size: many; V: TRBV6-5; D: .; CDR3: CASSYQGRNQPQHF; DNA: TGTGCCAGCAGTTACCAGGGACGCAATCAGCCCCAGCATTTT
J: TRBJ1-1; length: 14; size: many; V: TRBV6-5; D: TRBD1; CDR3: CASSYRDRENEAFF; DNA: TGTGCCAGCAGTTACCGCGACAGGGAGAATGAAGCTTTCTTT